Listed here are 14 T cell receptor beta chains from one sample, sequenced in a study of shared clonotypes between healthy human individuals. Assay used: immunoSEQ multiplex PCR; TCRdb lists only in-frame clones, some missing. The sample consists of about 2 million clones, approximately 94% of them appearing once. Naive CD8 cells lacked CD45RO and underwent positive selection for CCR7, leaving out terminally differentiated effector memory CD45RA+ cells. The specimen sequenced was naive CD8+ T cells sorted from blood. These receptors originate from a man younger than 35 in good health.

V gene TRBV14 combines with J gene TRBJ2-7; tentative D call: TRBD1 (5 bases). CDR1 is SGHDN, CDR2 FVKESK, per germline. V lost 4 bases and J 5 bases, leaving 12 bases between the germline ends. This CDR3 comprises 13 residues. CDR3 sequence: CASSLSRVHEQYF. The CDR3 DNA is TGTGCCAGCAGCCTCAGCAGGGTGCACGAGCAGTACTTC.

CDR3 region: CASSPTSGIANEQFF. The CDR3 bases are TGTGCCAGCAGCCCTACTAGCGGGATTGCCAATGAGCAGTTCTTC. This chain joins TRBV14 and TRBJ2-1, with 10 bases that match TRBD2. Germline assignment: CDR1 SGHDN and CDR2 FVKESK. The V gene end was trimmed by 4 bases and the J gene end by 6 bases; junction bases not matched to a gene: 6. The CDR3 consists of 15 residues.

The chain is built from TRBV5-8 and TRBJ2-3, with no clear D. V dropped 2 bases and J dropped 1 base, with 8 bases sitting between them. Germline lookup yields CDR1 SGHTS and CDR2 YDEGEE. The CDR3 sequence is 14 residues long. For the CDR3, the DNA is TGTGCCAGCAGCTTTCCCCCTCGCACAGATACGCAGTATTTT. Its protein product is CASSFPPRTDTQYF.

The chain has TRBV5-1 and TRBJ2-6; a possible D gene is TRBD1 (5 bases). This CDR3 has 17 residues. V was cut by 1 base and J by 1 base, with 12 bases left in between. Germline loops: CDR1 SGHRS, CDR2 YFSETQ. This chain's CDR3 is CASSLSRDGSGANVLTF. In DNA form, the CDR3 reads TGCGCCAGCAGCTTGAGCAGGGATGGGTCTGGGGCCAACGTCCTGACTTTC.

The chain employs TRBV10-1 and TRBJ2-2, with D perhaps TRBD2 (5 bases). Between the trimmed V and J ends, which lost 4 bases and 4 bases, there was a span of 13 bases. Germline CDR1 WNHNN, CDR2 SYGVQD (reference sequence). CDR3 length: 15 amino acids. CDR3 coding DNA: TGCGCCAGCAGTGTAGGAGCGGATAGCACCGGGGAGCTGTTTTTT. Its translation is CASSVGADSTGELFF.

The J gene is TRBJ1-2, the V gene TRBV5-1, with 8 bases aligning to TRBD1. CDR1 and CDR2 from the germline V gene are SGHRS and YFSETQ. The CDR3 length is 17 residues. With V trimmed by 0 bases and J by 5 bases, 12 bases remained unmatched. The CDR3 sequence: CASSLALWDRTIYGYTF. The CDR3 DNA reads TGCGCCAGCAGCTTGGCTCTCTGGGACAGGACGATTTATGGCTACACCTTC.

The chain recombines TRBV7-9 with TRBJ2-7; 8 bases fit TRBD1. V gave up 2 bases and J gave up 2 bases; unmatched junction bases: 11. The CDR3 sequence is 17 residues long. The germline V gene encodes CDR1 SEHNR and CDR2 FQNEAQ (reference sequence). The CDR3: CASSLPTQGVPPYEQYF. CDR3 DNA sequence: TGTGCCAGCAGCTTACCAACACAGGGGGTCCCACCCTACGAGCAGTACTTC. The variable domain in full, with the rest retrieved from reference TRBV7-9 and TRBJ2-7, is DTGVSQNPRHKITKRGQNVTFRCDPISEHNRLYWYRQTLGQGPEFLTYFQNEAQLEKSRLLSDRFSAERPKGSFSTLEIQRTEQGDSAMYLCASSLPTQGVPPYEQYFGPGTRLTVT.

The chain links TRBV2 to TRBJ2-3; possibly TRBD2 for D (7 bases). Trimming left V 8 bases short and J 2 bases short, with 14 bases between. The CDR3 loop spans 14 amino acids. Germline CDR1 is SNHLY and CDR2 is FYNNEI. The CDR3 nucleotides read TGTGCCAGCGGAGGGGGGGCTACCACAGATACGCAGTATTTT. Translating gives CASGGGATTDTQYF. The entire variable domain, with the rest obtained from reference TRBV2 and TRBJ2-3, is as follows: EPEVTQTPSHQVTQMGQEVILRCVPISNHLYFYWYRQILGQKVEFLVSFYNNEISEKSEIFDDQFSVERPDGSNFTLKIRSTKLEDSAMYFCASGGGATTDTQYFGPGTRLTVL.

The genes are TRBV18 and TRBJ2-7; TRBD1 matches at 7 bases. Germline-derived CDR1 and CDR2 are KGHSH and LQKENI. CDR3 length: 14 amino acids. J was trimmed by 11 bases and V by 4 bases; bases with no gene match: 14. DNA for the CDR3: TGTGCCAGCTCACTTCGGGACAGCCTATCCCCGGAGTACTTC. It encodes CASSLRDSLSPEYF.

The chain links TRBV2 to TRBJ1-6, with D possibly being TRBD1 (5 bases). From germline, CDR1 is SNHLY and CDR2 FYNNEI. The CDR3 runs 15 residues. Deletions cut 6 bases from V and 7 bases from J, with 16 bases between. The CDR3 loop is CASRVSQEINSPLHF. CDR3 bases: TGTGCCAGCAGGGTGTCACAGGAAATAAATTCACCCCTCCACTTT.

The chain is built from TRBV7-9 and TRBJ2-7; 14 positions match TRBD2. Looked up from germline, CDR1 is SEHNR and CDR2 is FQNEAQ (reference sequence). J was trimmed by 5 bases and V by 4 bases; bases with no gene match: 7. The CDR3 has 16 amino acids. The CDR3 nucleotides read TGTGCCAGCAGCTCACCGACTAGCGGGAGGGCCCACGAGCAGTACTTC. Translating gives CASSSPTSGRAHEQYF.

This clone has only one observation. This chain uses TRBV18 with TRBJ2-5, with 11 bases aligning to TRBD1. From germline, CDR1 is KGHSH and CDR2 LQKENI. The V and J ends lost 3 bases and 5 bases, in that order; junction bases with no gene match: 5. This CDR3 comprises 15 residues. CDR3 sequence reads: CASSPGDRGKETQYF. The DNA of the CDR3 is TGTGCCAGCTCACCCGGGGACAGGGGGAAGGAGACCCAGTACTTC.

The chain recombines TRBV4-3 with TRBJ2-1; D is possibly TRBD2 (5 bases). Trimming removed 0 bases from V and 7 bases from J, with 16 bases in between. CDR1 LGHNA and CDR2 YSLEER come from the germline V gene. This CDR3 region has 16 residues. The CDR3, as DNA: TGCGCCAGCAGCCAAGAACGGATCAGCGGCCGAAATGAGCAGTTCTTC. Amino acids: CASSQERISGRNEQFF.

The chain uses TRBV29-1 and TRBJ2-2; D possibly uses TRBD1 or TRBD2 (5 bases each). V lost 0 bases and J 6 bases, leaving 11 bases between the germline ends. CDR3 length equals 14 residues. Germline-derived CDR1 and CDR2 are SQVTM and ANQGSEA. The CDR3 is CSVEDLGTPGELFF. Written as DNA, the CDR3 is TGCAGCGTTGAAGATCTTGGGACCCCCGGGGAGCTGTTTTTT.